The 8 T cell receptor beta chains in this list originate from one sample, sequenced in a study of cytomegalovirus exposure and HLA in healthy donors. Amplification used 60 Vbeta primers and 13 Jbeta primers. Produced via immunoSEQ multiplex PCR; TCRdb's table is partial and in-frame only. In the table there are some 140,000 clones, 65% to 70% of which are singletons. The sample comprised PBMCs. The receptors come from a human donor in good health.

V usage is TRBV10-3 and J usage is TRBJ2-2; D is unclear. Germline V gives CDR1 ENHRY, CDR2 SYGVKD. V dropped 2 bases and J dropped 1 base, with 11 bases sitting between them. This CDR3 is built from 16 residues. CDR3 in DNA: TGTGCCATCAGTGAGATCGGGTTAGAGAACACCGGGGAGCTGTTTTTT. It specifies CAISEIGLENTGELFF.

This sequence joins TRBV11-1 and TRBJ2-1, with D possibly TRBD1 on 5 matching bases. Germline CDR1 and CDR2: SGHAT and FQDESV (reference sequence). V was cut by 4 bases and J by 1 base, with 11 bases left in between. The CDR3 contains 15 residues. CDR3 sequence reads: CASSSRVRSYNEQFF. The CDR3 DNA reads as TGTGCCAGCAGCTCCAGGGTGCGGTCCTACAATGAGCAGTTCTTC.

The V call is TRBV6-1, the J call TRBJ2-2, with TRBD2 as a possible D gene (6 bases). The CDR3 covers 14 residues. Germline CDR1 MNHNS, CDR2 SASEGT. The ends were cut back, 0 bases at V and 7 bases at J, with 9 bases in the middle. CDR3 residues: CASSEATEGGELFF. Here the CDR3 DNA reads TGTGCCAGCAGTGAAGCGACGGAGGGCGGGGAGCTGTTTTTT.

This clone was detected only a few times. The chain joins TRBV28 to TRBJ2-7; perhaps TRBD1 as D (6 bases). This CDR3 has 13 residues. The germline gives CDR1 MDHEN, CDR2 SYDVKM. Deletions cut 7 bases from V and 10 bases from J, with 20 bases between. CDR3 amino acids: CASISRGQSIQYF. The CDR3 DNA is TGTGCCAGCATCAGTCGGGGACAATCTATCCAGTACTTC.

The CDR3 DNA sequence: TGTGCCAGCAGCGGCCGGGGCTCCTATAATTCACCCCTCCACTTT. Its translation: CASSGRGSYNSPLHF. The chain joins TRBV5-4 to TRBJ1-6; unclear D gene. CDR1 and CDR2 from the germline V gene are SGHNT and YYREEE (reference sequence). This CDR3 is 15 amino acids long. V was shortened by 4 bases and J by 0 bases, with 8 bases between the two germline ends.

The genes are TRBV25-1 and TRBJ2-1, with TRBD1 matching over 8 bases. Germline CDR1 reads MGHDK; CDR2 reads SYGVNS. This CDR3 comprises 13 residues. V trimming: 0 bases; J trimming: 14 bases; junction bases outside the gene matches: 6. The CDR3 DNA reads TGTGCCAGCAGTGAATATCTGCAGGACAGGGAGTTCTTC. Translating it yields CASSEYLQDREFF.

V is TRBV11-2 and J is TRBJ2-7, with 9 nucleotides matching TRBD1. V lost 5 bases to trimming and J lost 0 bases; unmatched junction nucleotides: 5. CDR3 length: 15 amino acids. Germline V gene lookup returns CDR1 SGHAT and CDR2 FQNNGV. CDR3 bases: TGTGCCAGCAGCATAGGGACAGGGCTCTCCTACGAGCAGTACTTC. Translation gives CASSIGTGLSYEQYF.

In this sample, this clone turned up a few times. The chain combines TRBV19 with TRBJ1-5, with 7 nucleotides matching TRBD1. The CDR3 sequence is 16 residues long. Germline-derived CDR1 and CDR2 are LNHDA and SQIVND (reference sequence). With V trimmed by 4 bases and J by 2 bases, 8 bases remained unmatched. CDR3 sequence: CASSTRTGGRNQPQHF. CDR3 nucleotide sequence: TGTGCCAGTAGTACCCGGACAGGTGGTCGCAATCAGCCCCAGCATTTT.